A few counts support the clone carrying this T cell receptor beta chain. Its cognate antigen is unknown. With 5 bases clipped from V and 8 bases from J, the junction kept 5 bases outside the gene matches. In germline, CDR1 is SEHNR, CDR2 FQNEAQ (reference sequence). CDR3 length: 13 residues. A second PCR, run for roughly 6 to 11 cycles, used a sample-barcoded 5' primer plus a J-beta primer mix. One entry per CDR3 protein results from TCRdb running MiXCR on the 5' RACE reads. Of more than 650,000 distinct CDR3 sequences listed, over 20% are singletons. This record belongs to a study of blood T cells in healthy people across ages. Study-wide results and limits: TCR beta diversity, measured per million T cells, fell in a roughly linear way with age.

This clonotype originated in an older man in good health. The chain combines TRBV7-9 with TRBJ1-4; 7 nucleotides align to TRBD1. The material sequenced was blood. In DNA, the CDR3 is TGTGCCAGCAGCCTCAACAGGGGCGAAAAACTGTTTTTT. As protein: CASSLNRGEKLFF.